This TCR beta chain was captured by sequencing in a study of blood T cells in healthy people across ages. Study results and caveats: Versus aged donors, long-lived donors had higher diversity and more naive CD4+ cells. Significant beta diversity loss was already apparent by age about 39, declining roughly linearly.

CDR3 length equals 16 residues. Germline assignment: CDR1 MNHEY and CDR2 SVGEGT. The authors ran a second PCR of 7 to 11 cycles using a sample-barcoded 5' primer and a J-beta primer mix. The yield of each sample was at least 2.5 million CDR3-containing paired-end reads. TCRdb used MiXCR to reprocess the 5' RACE reads, holding one entry per CDR3 protein. The table records roughly 930,000 distinct CDR3 sequences, under 50% of them present only once. With regard to this clonotype: Antigen unknown.

Researchers report isolating at least 7 million PBMCs per sample. The chain joins TRBV6-2 or TRBV6-3 to TRBJ2-5, with D possibly matching TRBD1 (5 bases). The DNA end favors TRBJ2-7, so the J call may be wrong. The TCR originated in a man aged 25-45 years in good health. Sequences were obtained from blood. The DNA of the CDR3 is TGTGCCAGCAGCCCGAATTGGCAGGGTCCCAACTACGAGCAGTACTTC. This codes for CASSPNWQGPNYEQYF.